This is a list of T cell receptor beta chains from one sample in a study of blood T cell repertoires in COVID-19. Libraries were prepared by immunoSEQ multiplex PCR; TCRdb keeps only in-frame clonotypes and omits some of them. Counted here are approximately 220,000 clones, about four fifths occurring once; the ten biggest clones make up approximately 4.9%. The sequenced material came from PBMCs or T cells enriched from blood (not recorded which). These receptors were collected from a woman aged 50 to 65 who had been exposed to COVID-19. Each CDR3 is given with its conserved first and last residue. Fields, in order: J gene, V gene, D gene, clone size, CDR3 protein, CDR3 DNA. D genes are given only for firm matches. Only part of the rows carry a size: once, few, many, or a class if the clone is expanded.

TRBJ1-1,TRBV7-8,TRBD1,few,CASSPRTGRLNTEAFF,TGTGCCAGCAGCCCCAGGACAGGCCGACTGAACACTGAAGCTTTCTTT
TRBJ2-1,TRBV5-4,-,-,CASSLEGEVRGEQFF,TGTGCCAGCAGCTTGGAAGGGGAGGTTCGCGGTGAGCAGTTCTTC
TRBJ1-1,TRBV28,TRBD1,once,CASSLGTGRPMNTEAFF,TGTGCCAGCAGCTTAGGGACAGGGAGGCCCATGAACACTGAAGCTTTCTTT
TRBJ2-7,TRBV5-1,TRBD1,-,CASSLGGQGAHEQYF,TGCGCCAGCAGCTTGGGGGGACAGGGGGCCCACGAGCAGTACTTC
TRBJ2-4,TRBV7-2,-,-,CASSSRGWGIQYF,TGTGCCAGCAGCTCCAGGGGATGGGGCATTCAGTACTTC
TRBJ2-1,TRBV29-1,TRBD2,-,CSILRGGFYNEQFF,TGCAGCATCCTCCGGGGGGGCTTCTACAATGAGCAGTTCTTC
TRBJ2-7,TRBV27,TRBD1,-,CASSPLRDRLGEQYF,TGTGCCAGCAGTCCACTCCGGGACAGACTCGGGGAGCAGTACTTC
TRBJ1-4,TRBV5-5,-,-,CASSPGFLGKLFF,TGTGCCAGCAGCCCCGGGTTTTTGGGAAAACTGTTTTTT
TRBJ1-2,TRBV14,TRBD1,once,CASSPTGSVDGYTF,TGTGCCAGCAGTCCGACAGGGTCGGTAGATGGCTACACCTTC
TRBJ1-6,TRBV5-6,-,-,CASTGRPTGTAYNSPLHF,TGTGCCAGCACTGGGAGGCCGACGGGGACGGCCTATAATTCACCCCTCCACTTT
TRBJ1-1,TRBV6-5,TRBD1,once,CLNRGQGYRAFF,TGTCTTAACCGGGGACAGGGCTATCGGGCTTTCTTT
TRBJ1-6,TRBV6-1,-,-,CASRDITRGSSYNSPLHF,TGTGCCAGCCGTGATATAACTAGGGGGAGCTCCTATAATTCACCCCTCCACTTT
TRBJ1-6,TRBV3-1/TRBV3-2,TRBD1,-,CASSQVGQLTLHF,TGTGCCAGCAGCCAAGTGGGACAGTTGACCCTCCACTTT
TRBJ1-2,TRBV12-3/TRBV12-4,-,-,CASSASGKYGYTF,TGTGCCAGCAGTGCCTCAGGGAAGTATGGCTACACCTTC
TRBJ2-1,TRBV7-9,-,-,CASSPYGSSYNEQFF,TGTGCCAGCAGCCCCTACGGGAGCTCCTACAATGAGCAGTTCTTC
TRBJ2-1,TRBV12-3/TRBV12-4,-,-,CASSGSVDNEQFF,TGTGCCAGCAGTGGTAGCGTGGACAATGAGCAGTTCTTC
TRBJ2-1,TRBV5-1,-,-,CASSLAWRGGGIGNEQFF,TGCGCCAGCAGCTTGGCGTGGAGGGGGGGTGGAATCGGCAATGAGCAGTTCTTC
TRBJ1-2,TRBV6-5,-,-,CASTPLPGFLYGYTF,TGTGCCAGCACCCCTCTCCCGGGATTCCTTTATGGCTACACCTTC
TRBJ1-1,TRBV12-5,TRBD1,-,CASGRQGNEAFF,TGTGCTAGTGGCCGACAGGGGAATGAAGCTTTCTTT
TRBJ2-2,TRBV5-5,-,-,CASSLTGFLNTGELFF,TGTGCCAGCAGCTTAACCGGGTTTTTGAACACCGGGGAGCTGTTTTTT
TRBJ1-5,TRBV19,-,-,CASSRAGGNQPQHF,TGTGCCAGTAGTAGAGCAGGGGGCAATCAGCCCCAGCATTTT
TRBJ1-4,TRBV25-1,-,-,CASSGTFATNEKLFF,TGTGCCAGCAGTGGGACTTTTGCAACTAATGAAAAACTGTTTTTT
TRBJ2-5,TRBV9,TRBD1,-,CASSGRQGGQETQYF,TGTGCCAGCAGCGGCCGACAGGGGGGGCAAGAGACCCAGTACTTC
TRBJ1-1,TRBV5-1,TRBD1,-,CASSSLTGVTEAFF,TGCGCCAGCAGCTCATTAACAGGGGTCACTGAAGCTTTCTTT
TRBJ1-2,TRBV29-1,-,-,CSALGGGYGYTF,TGCAGCGCCCTAGGGGGTGGGTATGGCTACACCTTC
TRBJ1-1,TRBV7-9,TRBD1,-,CASDRDRGAMNTEAFF,TGTGCCAGCGACAGAGACAGGGGCGCGATGAACACTGAAGCTTTCTTT
TRBJ2-3,TRBV6-5,-,-,CASSRRGPSTDTQYF,TGTGCCAGCAGTAGGAGGGGGCCTAGCACAGATACGCAGTATTTT
TRBJ2-7,TRBV6-5,TRBD2,many,CASSYSRGLAGEQYF,TGTGCCAGCAGTTACTCGAGGGGACTAGCGGGGGAGCAGTACTTC
TRBJ2-7,TRBV18,TRBD1,-,CASLTSRGQGAHEQYF,TGTGCCAGTCTCACATCCCGGGGACAGGGGGCCCACGAGCAGTACTTC
TRBJ1-5,TRBV7-9,TRBD1,-,CASSLGQGNQPQHF,TGTGCCAGCAGCTTGGGACAGGGCAATCAGCCCCAGCATTTT
TRBJ2-5,TRBV29-1,TRBD1,-,CSVDEGASGTQYF,TGCAGCGTTGATGAGGGGGCTTCGGGGACCCAGTACTTC
TRBJ2-2,TRBV3-1/TRBV3-2,-,many,CASSPRWAANTGELFF,TGTGCCAGCAGCCCCCGTTGGGCAGCGAACACCGGGGAGCTGTTTTTT
TRBJ2-5,TRBV5-1,TRBD1,-,CASTRGQGVETQYF,TGCGCCAGCACCAGGGGGCAGGGTGTGGAGACCCAGTACTTC
TRBJ1-1,TRBV19,TRBD1,-,CASSDPVGQGAVAKAFF,TGTGCCAGTAGTGACCCCGTGGGACAGGGGGCGGTTGCAAAAGCTTTCTTT
TRBJ1-2,TRBV6-1,-,-,CASSESPTGYGYTF,TGTGCCAGCAGTGAATCACCGACGGGCTATGGCTACACCTTC
TRBJ2-7,TRBV30,-,-,CAWSVLQNTEQYF,TGTGCCTGGAGTGTATTGCAGAATACCGAGCAGTACTTC
TRBJ2-3,TRBV6-6,-,-,CASSRRLGTDTQYF,TGTGCCAGCAGCCGCCGACTAGGCACAGATACGCAGTATTTT
TRBJ1-2,TRBV19,-,-,CASSRTDYGYTF,TGTGCCAGCAGCCGGACAGATTATGGCTACACCTTC
TRBJ2-3,TRBV27,-,-,CASSLSVGGLGDTQYF,TGTGCCAGCAGTTTATCGGTCGGGGGGCTGGGGGATACGCAGTATTTT
TRBJ1-1,TRBV5-5,TRBD1,-,CASSPLGQVGNTEAFF,TGTGCCAGCAGCCCCCTTGGACAGGTAGGGAACACTGAAGCTTTCTTT
TRBJ2-7,TRBV6-7,-,-,CASMGRRASYEQYF,TGTGCCAGCATGGGTCGGAGGGCCTCTTACGAGCAGTACTTC
TRBJ1-1,TRBV15,-,-,CATSRGTVNTEAFF,TGTGCCACCAGCAGAGGGACAGTAAACACTGAAGCTTTCTTT
TRBJ1-4,TRBV28,TRBD1,-,CASSPYRGTGVVGREKLFF,TGTGCCAGCAGTCCATACCGCGGGACAGGCGTTGTGGGTCGGGAAAAACTGTTTTTT